Listed here are 20 T cell receptor beta chains from one sample, sequenced in a study of cytomegalovirus exposure and HLA in healthy donors. Profiling relied on immunoSEQ multiplex PCR, and the TCRdb table lists in-frame clones only, not all of them. The table has tens of thousands of clones, approximately 91% seen once; the top ten hold around 2.1%. Sequencing used PBMCs. The receptors shown here come from a man aged 25-45 years in good health and CMV-seronegative.

This chain joins TRBV6-5 and TRBJ2-7, with 9 bases aligning to TRBD2. Germline trimming cut 7 bases from V and 3 bases from J; bases unmatched to any gene: 7. This CDR3 is 14 amino acids long. CDR1 MNHEY and CDR2 SVGAGI come from the germline V gene. CDR3 DNA: TGTGCCAGCAAATATCTAGCGGGGAACTACGAGCAGTACTTC. Translated, it gives CASKYLAGNYEQYF.

V usage is TRBV6-5 and J usage is TRBJ1-2, with 8 bases matching TRBD1. V was pared by 0 bases and J by 6 bases, with 6 bases of the junction left unmatched. The CDR3 has 15 amino acids. The germline gives CDR1 MNHEY, CDR2 SVGAGI. CDR3 coding DNA: TGTGCCAGCAGTTACTCATTAGGACAGGGAGATGGCTACACCTTC. Translated, it gives CASSYSLGQGDGYTF.

The table lists this clone with a count of one. This sequence joins TRBV7-9 and TRBJ1-2; D may be TRBD1 (6 bases). The CDR3 extends over 16 amino acids. Looked up from germline, CDR1 is SEHNR and CDR2 is FQNEAQ (reference sequence). V lost 5 bases and J lost 4, with 20 bases in between. The CDR3 sequence is CASSPLSGASGYGYTF. Here the CDR3 DNA reads TGTGCCAGCAGCCCGCTATCAGGGGCGAGCGGCTATGGCTACACCTTC. Together with reference TRBV7-9 and TRBJ1-2, the CDR3 gives the full variable domain: DTGVSQNPRHKITKRGQNVTFRCDPISEHNRLYWYRQTLGQGPEFLTYFQNEAQLEKSRLLSDRFSAERPKGSFSTLEIQRTEQGDSAMYLCASSPLSGASGYGYTFGSGTRLTVV.

V gene TRBV7-9 combines with J gene TRBJ2-7; D not resolved. Germline V gene data show CDR1 as SEHNR and CDR2 as FQNEAQ (reference sequence). Trimming stripped 5 bases from V and 5 bases from J, with 22 bases between. The CDR3 totals 16 residues. The CDR3 region has the DNA TGTGCCAGCAGCCATAGTCGAACTCAAAATCAAAACGAGCAGTACTTC. It translates to CASSHSRTQNQNEQYF.

The J gene is TRBJ1-1, the V gene TRBV5-4, with 7 nucleotides matching TRBD1. Trimming at V came to 4 bases and at J to 2 bases, leaving 8 bases not matched to a gene. This CDR3 spans 15 amino acids. CDR1 and CDR2 from the germline V gene are SGHNT and YYREEE (reference sequence). The chain's CDR3 is CASSLGQSTNTEAFF. For the CDR3, the DNA is TGTGCCAGCAGCCTGGGACAGTCGACTAACACTGAAGCTTTCTTT.

The V gene is TRBV7-9, the J gene TRBJ1-5; 7 bases are shared with TRBD1. Germline lookup yields CDR1 SEHNR and CDR2 FQNEAQ (reference sequence). The CDR3 is made up of 14 amino acids. Trimming cost V 5 bases and J 3 bases; bases outside gene matches: 4. CDR3 in DNA: TGTGCCAGCAGCGGAGGGACAGTCAATCAGCCCCAGCATTTT. Translation: CASSGGTVNQPQHF.

The rearrangement uses TRBV30 and TRBJ2-1, with TRBD2 identical over 9 bases. J was trimmed by 9 bases and V by 2 bases; bases with no gene match: 14. Germline CDR1 reads GTSNPN; CDR2 reads SVGIG (reference sequence). The CDR3 extends over 16 amino acids. The CDR3 sequence: CAWSFGPSGIFGEQFF. The CDR3 nucleotides are TGTGCCTGGAGTTTTGGTCCTAGCGGGATCTTTGGTGAGCAGTTCTTC.

A word on this clone: The same CDR3 arises from other DNA sequences in this sample as well. The chain employs TRBV10-1 and TRBJ1-2, with 10 bases aligning to TRBD1. CDR3 size: 17 residues. Per the germline V gene, CDR1 is WNHNN and CDR2 is SYGVQD (reference sequence). V gave up 4 bases and J gave up 10 bases; unmatched junction bases: 18. In nucleotides, the CDR3 is TGCGCCAGCAGTGCCCCTGGGGACAGGGGCCTGGGTATCGACTACACCTTC. Translating gives CASSAPGDRGLGIDYTF.

This clone appeared a single time. This chain links TRBV7-3 with TRBJ2-1; TRBD2 matches 7 bases. With 5 bases clipped from V and 12 bases from J, the junction kept 10 bases outside the gene matches. The CDR3 covers 13 residues. In germline, CDR1 is SGHTA, CDR2 FQGTGA. CDR3 protein: CASSPRGGEGQFF. The CDR3 DNA is TGTGCCAGCAGCCCCCGGGGAGGGGAGGGGCAGTTCTTC.

V usage is TRBV28 and J usage is TRBJ2-7; maybe TRBD2 (5 bases). The ends were cut back, 5 bases at V and 5 bases at J, with 19 bases in the middle. CDR3 length: 15 amino acids. Germline assignment: CDR1 MDHEN and CDR2 SYDVKM. The chain's CDR3 is CASSDPLGWAHEQYF. DNA of the CDR3: TGTGCCAGCAGTGACCCACTAGGGTGGGCCCACGAGCAGTACTTC.

The V and J genes are TRBV2 and TRBJ1-6; a weak D match, TRBD1 (5 bases). Trimming took 2 bases from V and 9 from J, leaving 14 bases between them. The CDR3 contains 15 residues. Germline CDR1 reads SNHLY; CDR2 reads FYNNEI. The CDR3 loop is CASSELRGYGSPLHF. The CDR3 DNA is TGTGCCAGCAGTGAACTTAGGGGTTATGGTTCACCCCTCCACTTT.

This sequence joins TRBV4-1 and TRBJ1-5, with 7 nucleotides matching TRBD1. The CDR3 has 17 residues. V dropped 4 bases and J dropped 0; count of bases not matched to a gene: 9. Germline CDR1 reads MGHRA; CDR2 reads YSYEKL. The DNA for the CDR3 is TGCGCCAGCAGCCCAGGACAGGCCTATTATAGCAATCAGCCCCAGCATTTT. It encodes CASSPGQAYYSNQPQHF.

The chain combines TRBV14 with TRBJ1-6; D gene ambiguous. The germline CDR1 and CDR2 sequences are SGHDN and FVKESK. The V end was cut by 5 bases, the J end by 7 bases, with 6 bases between. This CDR3 has 12 amino acids. In nucleotides, the CDR3 is TGTGCCAGCAGCTACTCGAATTCACCCCTCCACTTT. Protein product: CASSYSNSPLHF.

The chain employs TRBV5-1 and TRBJ2-4; D is perhaps TRBD1 (5 bases). The CDR3 spans 15 residues. CDR1 and CDR2 from the germline V gene are SGHRS and YFSETQ. V lost 0 bases, J lost 4 bases, and 11 bases lay in between. The CDR3, as DNA: TGCGCCAGCAGCTTGGGGATGGGGCAGAAAAACATTCAGTACTTC. It is translated as CASSLGMGQKNIQYF. The full variable domain, with the rest looked up from reference TRBV5-1 and TRBJ2-4, is KAGVTQTPRYLIKTRGQQVTLSCSPISGHRSVSWYQQTPGQGLQFLFEYFSETQRNKGNFPGRFSGRQFSNSRSEMNVSTLELGDSALYLCASSLGMGQKNIQYFGAGTRLSVL.

J is TRBJ2-1 and V is TRBV29-1; TRBD2 agrees at 9 bases. With V trimmed by 1 base and J by 9 bases, 16 bases remained unmatched. The germline gives CDR1 SQVTM, CDR2 ANQGSEA. CDR3 length: 17 residues. In DNA form, the CDR3 reads TGCAGCGTTGAAGGGGTGGCGCTAGCGGGGCGTCTGGGTGAGCAGTTCTTC. Its translation is CSVEGVALAGRLGEQFF.

The J gene is TRBJ1-1, the V gene TRBV7-9, with a weak D call TRBD1 (5 bases). The CDR3 sequence is 15 residues long. CDR1 is SEHNR and CDR2 is FQNEAQ in the germline V gene (reference sequence). V lost 4 bases, J lost 1 base, and 13 bases lay in between. DNA for the CDR3: TGTGCCAGCAGCTCAGTGGGGGGATCGAACACTGAAGCTTTCTTT. Amino acid sequence: CASSSVGGSNTEAFF.

The chain carries TRBV28 and TRBJ2-7; weak D call: TRBD2 (6 bases). The CDR3 sequence is 15 residues long. Germline V gene lookup returns CDR1 MDHEN and CDR2 SYDVKM. Trimming stripped 8 bases from V and 2 bases from J, with 19 bases between. The CDR3 sequence is CASAVRRGYAYEQYF. The CDR3 DNA is TGTGCCAGCGCCGTGCGGCGGGGATATGCCTACGAGCAGTACTTC. Supplemented by reference TRBV28 and TRBJ2-7, the full variable domain reads DVKVTQSSRYLVKRTGEKVFLECVQDMDHENMFWYRQDPGLGLRLIYFSYDVKMKEKGDIPEGYSVSREKKERFSLILESASTNQTSMYLCASAVRRGYAYEQYFGPGTRLTVT.

The chain recombines TRBV30 with TRBJ1-1; the match to TRBD1 covers 8 bases. The CDR3 runs 14 residues. V lost 1 base, J lost 1 base, and 2 bases stayed unmatched. Germline lookup yields CDR1 GTSNPN and CDR2 SVGIG (reference sequence). The DNA for the CDR3 is TGTGCCTGGAGTGACGGGACAGGGAACACTGAAGCTTTCTTT. This encodes CAWSDGTGNTEAFF. Variable domain in full (rest from reference TRBV30 and TRBJ1-1): SQTIHQWPATLVQPVGSPLSLECTVEGTSNPNLYWYRQAAGRGLQLLFYSVGIGQISSEVPQNLSASRPQDRQFILSSKKLLLSDSGFYLCAWSDGTGNTEAFFGQGTRLTVV.

The chain uses TRBV10-2 and TRBJ2-1; D remains ambiguous. The CDR3 runs 15 residues. The V end lost 8 bases, the J end lost 0 bases, and 14 bases lay between the germline ends. Germline CDR1 is WSHSY and CDR2 is SAAADI. Here the CDR3 reads CASLKADSSYNEQFF. The CDR3 DNA reads TGCGCCAGCTTAAAGGCGGATAGCTCCTACAATGAGCAGTTCTTC.

CDR3 nucleotides: TGTGCCAGCAGCTACCAGACAGGTTTCAATTACTTC. Translated: CASSYQTGFNYF. The rearrangement joins TRBV28 to TRBJ2-4; D is possibly TRBD1 (6 bases). The CDR3 sequence is 12 residues long. From germline, CDR1 is MDHEN and CDR2 SYDVKM. V lost 6 bases, J lost 16 bases, and 19 bases lay in between.